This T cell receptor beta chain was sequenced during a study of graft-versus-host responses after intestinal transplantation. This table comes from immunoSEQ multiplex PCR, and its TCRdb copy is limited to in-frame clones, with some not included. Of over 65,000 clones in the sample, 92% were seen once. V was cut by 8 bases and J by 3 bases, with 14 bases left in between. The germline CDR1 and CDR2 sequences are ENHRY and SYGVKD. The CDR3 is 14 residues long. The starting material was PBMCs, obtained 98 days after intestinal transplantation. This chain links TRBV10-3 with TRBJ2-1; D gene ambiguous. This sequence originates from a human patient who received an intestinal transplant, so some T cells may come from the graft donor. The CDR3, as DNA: TGTGCCATCGGCAGAGTGAGATACTACAATGAGCAGTTCTTC. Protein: CAIGRVRYYNEQFF.